The rows below give T cell receptor beta chains drawn from one sample of a study of early T cells in non-severe SARS-CoV-2 infection. In TCRdb, the 5' RACE reads were re-called with MiXCR into one record per CDR3 protein. The data show roughly 67,000 distinct CDR3 sequences, with roughly a tenth seen just once and 6.4% held by the top ten. The sequenced sample was whole blood. The receptor set was obtained from an adult who was a healthcare worker with PCR-confirmed SARS-CoV-2 infection or an uninfected control (not recorded which). Both conserved end residues are part of each CDR3. The D gene is left open where the match is weak. The listing skips clone size in some rows; elsewhere it reads once, few, many or a size class.

v_call,d_call,j_call,clone_size,cdr3_aa
TRBV14,NA,TRBJ2-7,many,CASSQDSGRQNF
TRBV7-2,TRBD2,TRBJ2-7,many,CASSFSGRNAYEQYF
TRBV10-3,NA,TRBJ2-3,few,CAIRGGSITDTQYF
TRBV7-9,TRBD1,TRBJ2-7,NA,CASSLDRGLYEQYF
TRBV20-1,TRBD2,TRBJ2-7,NA,CSASPSGRGFYEQYF
TRBV12-3/TRBV12-4,NA,TRBJ2-1,NA,CAITDGENEQFF
TRBV20-1,NA,TRBJ2-7,many,CSAKSDVSYEQYF
TRBV27,NA,TRBJ1-6,NA,CASSFGVDSPLHF
TRBV5-1,NA,TRBJ2-5,NA,CASSLWGLEETQYF
TRBV20-1,NA,TRBJ1-6,few,CSALEGKSNSPLHF
TRBV7-9,NA,TRBJ1-6,many,CASSLRGYNSPLHF
TRBV10-3,NA,TRBJ2-7,few,CAISVSQGWSGANSYEQYF
TRBV27,TRBD2,TRBJ2-7,many,CASSLSAGGRYEQYF
TRBV7-6,NA,TRBJ2-2,few,CASSLFSGNTGELFF
TRBV20-1,NA,TRBJ2-3,few,CIPPATDTQYF
TRBV28,TRBD1,TRBJ2-5,NA,CASSFLGHRGQETQYF
TRBV7-2,NA,TRBJ2-2,few,CASSYQGDTGELFF
TRBV3-1,NA,TRBJ2-3,NA,CASSPQKDTQYF
TRBV6-5,TRBD2,TRBJ2-5,NA,CASSSTRAGVRQETQYF
TRBV27,TRBD1,TRBJ1-2,few,CASSPRGYGYTF
TRBV4-3,TRBD1,TRBJ2-7,few,CASSQAYWDRNYEQYF
TRBV28,TRBD2,TRBJ2-1,few,CASSSSGRSNEQFF
TRBV28,NA,TRBJ1-5,many,CASSLKRDNQPQHF
TRBV12-2,NA,TRBJ2-3,NA,CASPPQTPGPDTQYF
TRBV10-3,NA,TRBJ1-2,NA,CAISAHRDTSDDGYTF
TRBV28,TRBD1,TRBJ2-3,NA,CASSRPDRQDTQYF
TRBV5-1,TRBD2,TRBJ2-1,few,CASAVLAPNNEQFF
TRBV28,NA,TRBJ1-1,NA,CASSPNSGRNTEAFF
TRBV11-2,TRBD2,TRBJ2-1,many,CASVGLADPREQFF
TRBV29-1,TRBD1,TRBJ2-7,NA,CSVTNEQGITIYEQYF
TRBV28,NA,TRBJ2-1,NA,CATNHGRFRGEDNEQFF
TRBV3-1,NA,TRBJ2-1,many,CASSQDSSLTYNEQFF
TRBV12-3/TRBV12-4,NA,TRBJ1-5,NA,CASSFGPGKPQHF
TRBV12-3/TRBV12-4,NA,TRBJ2-7,few,CASSPSQGSDEQYF
TRBV6-1,TRBD1,TRBJ2-5,NA,CASSGRRGQETQYF
TRBV20-1,NA,TRBJ2-5,many,CSARFAATRETQYF
TRBV7-6,NA,TRBJ1-1,few,CASSTGTEYTEAFF
TRBV3-1,TRBD1,TRBJ1-6,few,CASSGQGVANSPLHF